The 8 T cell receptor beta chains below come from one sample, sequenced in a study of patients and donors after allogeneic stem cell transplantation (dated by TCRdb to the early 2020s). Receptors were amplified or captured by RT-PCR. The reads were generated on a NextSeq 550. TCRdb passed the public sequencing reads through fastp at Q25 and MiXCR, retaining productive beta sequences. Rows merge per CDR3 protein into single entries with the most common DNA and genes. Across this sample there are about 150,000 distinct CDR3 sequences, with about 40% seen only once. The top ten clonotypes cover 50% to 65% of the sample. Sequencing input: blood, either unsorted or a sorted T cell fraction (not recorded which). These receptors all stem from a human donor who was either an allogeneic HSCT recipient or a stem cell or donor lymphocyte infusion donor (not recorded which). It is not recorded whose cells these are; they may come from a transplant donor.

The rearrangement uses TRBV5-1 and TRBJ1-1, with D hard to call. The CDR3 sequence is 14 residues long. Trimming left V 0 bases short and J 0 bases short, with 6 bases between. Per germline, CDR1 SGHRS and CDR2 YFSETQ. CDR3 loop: CASSLGELNTEAFF. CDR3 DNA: TGCGCCAGCAGCTTGGGTGAGTTGAACACTGAAGCTTTCTTT.

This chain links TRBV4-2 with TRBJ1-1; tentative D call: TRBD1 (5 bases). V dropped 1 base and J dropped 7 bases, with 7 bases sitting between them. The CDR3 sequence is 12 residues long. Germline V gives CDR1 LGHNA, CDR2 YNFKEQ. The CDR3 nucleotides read TGTGCCAGCAGCCAAGGACAGCTTGAAGCTTTCTTT. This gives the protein CASSQGQLEAFF.

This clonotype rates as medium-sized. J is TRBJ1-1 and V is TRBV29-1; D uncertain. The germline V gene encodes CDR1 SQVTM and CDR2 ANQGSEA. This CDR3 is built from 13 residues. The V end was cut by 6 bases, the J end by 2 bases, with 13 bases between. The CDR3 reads CSVVPLRNTEAFF. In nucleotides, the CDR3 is TGCAGCGTCGTGCCCCTACGAAACACTGAAGCTTTCTTT.

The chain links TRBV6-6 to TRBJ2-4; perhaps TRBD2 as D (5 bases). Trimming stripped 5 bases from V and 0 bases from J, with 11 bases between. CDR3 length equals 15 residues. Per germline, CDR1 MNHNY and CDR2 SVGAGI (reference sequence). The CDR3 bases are TGTGCCAGCAGTCCCCTGGACTTAGCCAAAAACATTCAGTACTTC. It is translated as CASSPLDLAKNIQYF.

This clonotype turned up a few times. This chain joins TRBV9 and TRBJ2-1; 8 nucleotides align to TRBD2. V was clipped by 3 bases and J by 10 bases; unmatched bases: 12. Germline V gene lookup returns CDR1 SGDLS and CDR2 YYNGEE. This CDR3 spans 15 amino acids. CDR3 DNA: TGTGCCAGCAGCGAGGCGGGGGGTCCCTTTTTGGAGCAGTTCTTC. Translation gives CASSEAGGPFLEQFF. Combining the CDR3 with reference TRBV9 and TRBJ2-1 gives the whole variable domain DSGVTQTPKHLITATGQRVTLRCSPRSGDLSVYWYQQSLDQGLQFLIQYYNGEERAKGNILERFSAQQFPDLHSELNLSSLELGDSALYFCASSEAGGPFLEQFFGPGTRLTVL.

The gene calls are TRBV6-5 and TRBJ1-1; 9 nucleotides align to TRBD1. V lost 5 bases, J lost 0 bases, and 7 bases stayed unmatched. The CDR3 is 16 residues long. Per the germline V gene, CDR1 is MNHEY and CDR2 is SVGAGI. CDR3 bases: TGTGCCAGCAGTAGCTACAGGGGGCCCATGAACACTGAAGCTTTCTTT. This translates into CASSSYRGPMNTEAFF.

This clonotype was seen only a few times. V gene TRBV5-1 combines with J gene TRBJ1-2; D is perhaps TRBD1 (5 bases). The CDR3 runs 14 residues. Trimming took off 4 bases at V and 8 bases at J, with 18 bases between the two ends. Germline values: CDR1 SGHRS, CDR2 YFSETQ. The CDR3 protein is CASSPGVRANGYTF. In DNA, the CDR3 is TGCGCCAGCAGCCCGGGAGTCAGGGCCAACGGCTACACCTTC. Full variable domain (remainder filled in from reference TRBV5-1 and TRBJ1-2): KAGVTQTPRYLIKTRGQQVTLSCSPISGHRSVSWYQQTPGQGLQFLFEYFSETQRNKGNFPGRFSGRQFSNSRSEMNVSTLELGDSALYLCASSPGVRANGYTFGSGTRLTVV.

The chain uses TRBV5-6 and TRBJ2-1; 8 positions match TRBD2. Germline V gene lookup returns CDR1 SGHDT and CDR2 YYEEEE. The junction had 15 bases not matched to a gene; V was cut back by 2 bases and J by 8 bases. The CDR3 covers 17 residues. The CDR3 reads CASSFGLWGLVGDEQFF. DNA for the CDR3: TGTGCCAGCAGCTTTGGGCTGTGGGGACTAGTCGGCGATGAGCAGTTCTTC.